The clone carrying this T cell receptor beta chain was counted many times. Its antigen is currently unknown. This entry belongs to a study of neurological immune-mediated disorders. Stored at -80 C, 2 million PBMCs were the source of the unsorted libraries. Synthesis of cDNA used 5'RACE (with 10-nucleotide random UMIs). TCRdb ran MiXCR on the 5' RACE reads and lists one entry per CDR3 protein. Counted here are approximately 60,000 distinct CDR3 sequences, about 4% occurring once; the ten biggest clones make up around 3%. Findings of the study overall: Subjects shared no identical expanded-clone CDR3 amino acid sequences, suggesting private TCR-beta repertoires in all groups. One related-CDR3 cluster, which may be a signature, held the repertoires of 18 of 34 multiple sclerosis patients after phylogenetic grouping.

The V gene lost 0 bases and the J gene lost 3 bases, with 12 bases spanning the gap. The CDR3 totals 14 residues. CDR1 and CDR2 (germline): DFQATT, SNEGSKA (reference sequence). This chain links TRBV20-1 with TRBJ2-7, with TRBD1 as a possible D gene (6 bases). The clonotype originates from a man in his forties or fifties with multiple sclerosis. Input material: PBMCs. CDR3 amino acids: CSARDLYRVYEQYF. CDR3 nucleotide sequence: TGCAGTGCTAGAGATCTGTACAGGGTCTACGAGCAGTACTTC.